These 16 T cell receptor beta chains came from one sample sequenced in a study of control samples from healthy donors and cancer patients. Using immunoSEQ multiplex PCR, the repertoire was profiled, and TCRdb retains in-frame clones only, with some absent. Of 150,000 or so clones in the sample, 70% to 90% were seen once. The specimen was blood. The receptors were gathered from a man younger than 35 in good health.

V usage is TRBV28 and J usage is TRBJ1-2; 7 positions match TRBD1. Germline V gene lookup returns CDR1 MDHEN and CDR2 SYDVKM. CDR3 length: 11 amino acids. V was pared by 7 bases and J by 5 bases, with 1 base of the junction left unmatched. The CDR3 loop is CASTGGYGYTF. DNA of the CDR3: TGTGCCAGCACAGGGGGATATGGCTACACCTTC.

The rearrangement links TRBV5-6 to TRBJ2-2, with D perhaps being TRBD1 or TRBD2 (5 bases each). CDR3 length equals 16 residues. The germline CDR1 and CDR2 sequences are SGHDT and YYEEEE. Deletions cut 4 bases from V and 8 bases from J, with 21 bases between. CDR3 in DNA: TGTGCCAGCAGCGGGGGACCTCCCTTTGGAGCGGGGGAGCTGTTTTTT. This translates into CASSGGPPFGAGELFF.

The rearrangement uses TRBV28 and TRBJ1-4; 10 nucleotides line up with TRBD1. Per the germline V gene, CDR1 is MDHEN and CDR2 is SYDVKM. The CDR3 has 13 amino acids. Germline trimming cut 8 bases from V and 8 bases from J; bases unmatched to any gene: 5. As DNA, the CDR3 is TGTGCCAGCCAGGGGACAGGGGACGAAAAACTGTTTTTT. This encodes CASQGTGDEKLFF.

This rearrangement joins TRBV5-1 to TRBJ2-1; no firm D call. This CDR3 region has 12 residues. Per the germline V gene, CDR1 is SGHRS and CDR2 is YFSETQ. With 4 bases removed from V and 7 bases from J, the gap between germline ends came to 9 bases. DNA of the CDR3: TGCGCCAGCAGCAAGGACGGGAATGAGCAGTTCTTC. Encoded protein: CASSKDGNEQFF. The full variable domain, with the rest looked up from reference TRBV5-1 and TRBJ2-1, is KAGVTQTPRYLIKTRGQQVTLSCSPISGHRSVSWYQQTPGQGLQFLFEYFSETQRNKGNFPGRFSGRQFSNSRSEMNVSTLELGDSALYLCASSKDGNEQFFGPGTRLTVL.

The CDR3 is CASGLVGTSGFNLNNEQFF. CDR3 DNA sequence: TGTGCTAGTGGTTTGGTTGGGACTAGCGGATTCAATCTAAACAATGAGCAGTTCTTC. This sequence joins TRBV12-5 and TRBJ2-1; 11 nucleotides match TRBD2. Germline-derived CDR1 and CDR2 are LGHNT and FRNRAP. The V gene end was trimmed by 0 bases and the J gene end by 5 bases; junction bases not matched to a gene: 12. This CDR3 is 19 amino acids long.

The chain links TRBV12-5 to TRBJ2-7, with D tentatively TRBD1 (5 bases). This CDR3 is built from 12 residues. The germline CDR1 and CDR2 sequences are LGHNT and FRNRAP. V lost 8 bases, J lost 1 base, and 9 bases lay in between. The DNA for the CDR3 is TGTGCTAGTTCAGCAGGGTCCTACGAGCAGTACTTC. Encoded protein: CASSAGSYEQYF.

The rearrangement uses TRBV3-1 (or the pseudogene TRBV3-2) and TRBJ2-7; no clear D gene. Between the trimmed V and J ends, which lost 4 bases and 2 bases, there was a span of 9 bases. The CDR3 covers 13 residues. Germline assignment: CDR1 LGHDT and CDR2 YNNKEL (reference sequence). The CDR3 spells CASSLRSAYEQYF. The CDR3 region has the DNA TGTGCCAGCAGCCTCCGCAGTGCCTACGAGCAGTACTTC.

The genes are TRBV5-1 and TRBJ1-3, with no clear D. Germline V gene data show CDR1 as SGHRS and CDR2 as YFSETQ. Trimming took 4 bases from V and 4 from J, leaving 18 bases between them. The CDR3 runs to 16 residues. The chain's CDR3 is CASSLDSQLPGNTIYF. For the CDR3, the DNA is TGCGCCAGCAGCCTGGATAGTCAATTACCAGGAAACACCATATATTTT.

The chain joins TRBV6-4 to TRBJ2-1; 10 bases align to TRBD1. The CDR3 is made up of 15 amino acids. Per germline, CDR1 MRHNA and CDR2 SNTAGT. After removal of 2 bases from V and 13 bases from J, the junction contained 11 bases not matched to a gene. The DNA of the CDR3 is TGTGCCAGCAGTGACACGTCCCGGGACAGGGGACAACAGTTCTTC. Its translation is CASSDTSRDRGQQFF.

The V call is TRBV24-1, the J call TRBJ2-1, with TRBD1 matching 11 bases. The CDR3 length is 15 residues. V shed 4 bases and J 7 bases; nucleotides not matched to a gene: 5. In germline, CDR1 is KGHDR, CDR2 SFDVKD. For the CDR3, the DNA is TGTGCCACCAGTGAGGCCGGGACAGGGGGGAATGAGCAGTTCTTC. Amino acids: CATSEAGTGGNEQFF.

The CDR3: CASSQDRLGGGTQYF. CDR3 in DNA: TGCGCCAGCAGCCAAGACCGACTCGGGGGGGGTACGCAGTATTTT. This sequence joins TRBV4-3 and TRBJ2-3, with 8 bases that match TRBD2. The CDR3 extends over 15 amino acids. Trimming removed 0 bases from V and 8 bases from J; junction bases left unmatched: 7. Per the germline V gene, CDR1 is LGHNA and CDR2 is YSLEER.

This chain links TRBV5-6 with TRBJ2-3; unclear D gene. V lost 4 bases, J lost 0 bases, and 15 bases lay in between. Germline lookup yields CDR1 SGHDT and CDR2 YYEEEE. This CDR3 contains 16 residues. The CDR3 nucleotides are TGTGCCAGCAGCCCGCGTGGACGACCTAGCACAGATACGCAGTATTTT. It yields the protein CASSPRGRPSTDTQYF. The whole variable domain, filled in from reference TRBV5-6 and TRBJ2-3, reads DAGVTQSPTHLIKTRGQQVTLRCSPKSGHDTVSWYQQALGQGPQFIFQYYEEEERQRGNFPDRFSGHQFPNYSSELNVNALLLGDSALYLCASSPRGRPSTDTQYFGPGTRLTVL.

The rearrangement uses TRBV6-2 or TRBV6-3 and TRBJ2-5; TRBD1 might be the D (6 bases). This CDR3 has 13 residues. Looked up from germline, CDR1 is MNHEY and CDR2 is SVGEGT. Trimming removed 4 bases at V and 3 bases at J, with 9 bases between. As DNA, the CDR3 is TGTGCCAGCAGTTGGGGGCGGGAAGAGACCCAGTACTTC. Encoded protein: CASSWGREETQYF.

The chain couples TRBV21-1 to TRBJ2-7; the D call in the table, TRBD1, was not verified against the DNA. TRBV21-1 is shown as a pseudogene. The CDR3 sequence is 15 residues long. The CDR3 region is CASSKPKTDSYEQYF. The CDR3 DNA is TGTGCCAGCAGCAAACCCAAGACAGACTCCTACGAGCAGTACTTC.

The chain's CDR3 is CASSGQGNTEAFF. CDR3 coding DNA: TGTGCCAGCAGCGGACAGGGGAACACTGAAGCTTTCTTT. The rearrangement uses TRBV28 and TRBJ1-1, with 8 bases matching TRBD1. V lost 6 bases, J lost 1 base, and 1 base stayed unmatched. This CDR3 has 13 amino acids. In germline, CDR1 is MDHEN, CDR2 SYDVKM.

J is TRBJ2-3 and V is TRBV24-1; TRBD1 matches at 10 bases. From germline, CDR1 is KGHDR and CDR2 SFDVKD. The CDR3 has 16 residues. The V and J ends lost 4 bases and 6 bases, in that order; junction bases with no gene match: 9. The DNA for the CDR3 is TGTGCCACCAGTGACCAGGGGACAGGGGACACGGATACGCAGTATTTT. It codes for CATSDQGTGDTDTQYF.